Shown below are 2 T cell receptor beta chains from a single sample sequenced in a study of cytomegalovirus exposure and HLA in healthy donors. The study ran its PCR with 60 Vbeta and 13 Jbeta primers. The data were produced by immunoSEQ multiplex PCR, yet TCRdb's version contains in-frame clones alone and is incomplete. This table holds approximately 190,000 clones, 75% to 90% found once. What was sequenced was PBMCs. All receptors come from a man aged 40-55 years in good health and CMV-seropositive.

The rearrangement joins TRBV5-1 to TRBJ1-3; D unclear. Trimming took 4 bases from V and 0 from J, leaving 11 bases between them. The CDR3 is 15 amino acids. Germline assignment: CDR1 SGHRS and CDR2 YFSETQ. The CDR3 DNA reads as TGCGCCAGCAGCCCCTCCCCAGTCTCTGGAAACACCATATATTTT. Protein: CASSPSPVSGNTIYF.

This chain uses TRBV27 with TRBJ2-1; 8 positions match TRBD2. This CDR3 has 16 residues. The V gene end was trimmed by 1 base and the J gene end by 9 bases; junction bases not matched to a gene: 11. Germline V gene lookup returns CDR1 MNHEY and CDR2 SMNVEV (reference sequence). This CDR3 reads CASSLYSGGQGFEQFF. In DNA form, the CDR3 reads TGTGCCAGCAGTTTATACTCGGGGGGGCAAGGATTTGAGCAGTTCTTC.